The rows below give T cell receptor beta chains drawn from one sample of a study of blood T cell repertoires in COVID-19. The data were produced by immunoSEQ multiplex PCR, yet TCRdb's version contains in-frame clones alone and is incomplete. The data contain tens of thousands of clones, roughly 87% of them singletons. The sample taken for sequencing was peripheral blood. The receptors derive from a man aged 45-60 years with COVID-19, enrolled during active disease. Each CDR3 is given with its conserved first and last residue. The D gene is left open where the match is weak. Rows may omit the clone size; those that give it use once, few, many or a size class.

clone_size j_call d_call v_call cdr3_nt cdr3_aa
NA TRBJ1-2 NA TRBV7-2 TGTGCCAGCAGCTTAGCTTGGGGAGGGGACTATGGCTACACCTTC CASSLAWGGDYGYTF
NA TRBJ2-1 TRBD2 TRBV7-9 TGTGCCAGCAGCACGGGGGGCTCCTACAATGAGCAGTTCTTC CASSTGGSYNEQFF
few TRBJ1-5 TRBD1 TRBV5-6 TGTGCCAGCAGCTTATCAGGGGGCGATCAGCCCCAGCATTTT CASSLSGGDQPQHF
NA TRBJ1-6 NA TRBV4-1 TGCGCCAGCAGCCAAGGTTCGTTCTACAGAGTTGCTTCACCCCTCCACTTT CASSQGSFYRVASPLHF
NA TRBJ1-1 NA TRBV27 TGTGCCAGCAGTCCCTGGACAGAGAACACTGAAGCTTTCTTT CASSPWTENTEAFF
once TRBJ2-7 TRBD2 TRBV6-5 TGTGCCAGCAGTCCCCTGGCGGGAGGGTACGAGCAGTACTTC CASSPLAGGYEQYF
NA TRBJ2-1 NA TRBV7-3 TGTGCCAGCAGCATGACTAGTTACAATGAGCAGTTCTTC CASSMTSYNEQFF
NA TRBJ1-1 NA TRBV5-1 TGCGCCAGCAGCACAGGGTACACTGAAGCTTTCTTT CASSTGYTEAFF
NA TRBJ2-1 TRBD2 TRBV7-3 TGTGCCAGCAGCTTAACGAGACTAGCGGACAATGAGCAGTTCTTC CASSLTRLADNEQFF
NA TRBJ2-5 TRBD2 TRBV7-2 TGTGCCAGCAGCTCCCAGACTAGCGGGATCCAAGAGACCCAGTACTTC CASSSQTSGIQETQYF
NA TRBJ1-2 NA TRBV5-1 TGCGCCAGCAGCTCGGGGACTCACGATGGCTACACCTTC CASSSGTHDGYTF
NA TRBJ2-5 NA TRBV5-4 TGTGCCAGCAGCATCCTGGGGGCCCGCGAGGAGACCCAGTACTTC CASSILGAREETQYF
NA TRBJ2-7 TRBD2 TRBV30 TGTGCCTGGTCCGGGGGGTCCTACGAGCAGTACTTC CAWSGGSYEQYF
NA TRBJ2-5 TRBD1 TRBV24-1 TGTGCCACCAGTGACGTACAGGGGGAGCAAGAGACCCAGTACTTC CATSDVQGEQETQYF
once TRBJ2-7 TRBD1 TRBV5-6 TGTGCCAGCAGCTTCCCGGACAGGCATAACGAGCAGTACTTC CASSFPDRHNEQYF
NA TRBJ2-3 TRBD2 TRBV7-2 TGTGCCAGCAGCTTAGGTACTAGCGGGTTCACAGATACGCAGTATTTT CASSLGTSGFTDTQYF
NA TRBJ2-7 NA TRBV27 TGTGCCAGCAGCCCTGACTCCTCGGGGGAGCAGTACTTC CASSPDSSGEQYF
NA TRBJ2-7 NA TRBV7-2 TGTGCCAGCAGCTCCCGATCGGGGGATCGGAAGCAGTACTTC CASSSRSGDRKQYF
NA TRBJ1-1 TRBD1 TRBV4-2 TGTGCCAGCACCCATAGGGCGCGGGACAGGGGGCGGGGAAGGCAGAGGAACACTGAAGCTTTCTTT CASTHRARDRGRGRQRNTEAFF
NA TRBJ2-3 TRBD1 TRBV5-4 TGTGCCAGCAGCTTAGACAGGGGACCGGCCGATACGCAGTATTTT CASSLDRGPADTQYF
NA TRBJ2-7 NA TRBV29-1 TGCAGCGTTCCCCCCGCGGGGCGGGACCAATACGAGCAGTACTTC CSVPPAGRDQYEQYF
few TRBJ2-3 NA TRBV2 TGTGCCAGCAGTGATCTGCGAAACCCTAGCACAGATACGCAGTATTTT CASSDLRNPSTDTQYF
NA TRBJ2-6 NA TRBV5-1 TGCGCCAGCAGCCAGGGCTCTGGGGCCAACGTCCTGACTTTC CASSQGSGANVLTF
NA TRBJ1-2 NA TRBV5-4 TGTGCCAGCAGCTTGAGGGAGGGTGACTATGGCTACACCTTC CASSLREGDYGYTF
NA TRBJ1-6 NA TRBV5-1 TGCGCCAGCAGTTCCGGAGGTTCACCCCTCCACTTT CASSSGGSPLHF
NA TRBJ2-7 TRBD1 TRBV4-1 TGCGCCAGCAGCCAAGCTTTGGGACAGATTTACGAGCAGTACTTC CASSQALGQIYEQYF
NA TRBJ1-4 NA TRBV6-6 TGTGCCAGCAGTTACCTCGACGGGTCTAATGAAAAACTGTTTTTT CASSYLDGSNEKLFF
NA TRBJ1-5 NA TRBV2 TGTGCCAGCACTTTCGGCGGGGGGCCCAATCAGCCCCAGCATTTT CASTFGGGPNQPQHF
NA TRBJ1-3 TRBD1 TRBV7-8 TGTGCCAGCAGCCGGGACAGGGGAAACACCATATATTTT CASSRDRGNTIYF
once TRBJ2-3 TRBD2 TRBV5-1 TGCGCCAGCAGCTACGGACTAGCGGGAGCCCCCTACACAGATACGCAGTATTTT CASSYGLAGAPYTDTQYF
NA TRBJ2-1 NA TRBV5-6 TGTGCCAGCAGCTTGGATCTTTACAATGAGCAGTTCTTC CASSLDLYNEQFF
NA TRBJ2-5 TRBD1 TRBV9 TGTGCCAGCAGCTTACAGGGGCTACGCCAAGAGACCCAGTACTTC CASSLQGLRQETQYF
NA TRBJ1-5 TRBD1 TRBV30 TGTGCCTGGGGGACAGGTAATCAGCCCCAGCATTTT CAWGTGNQPQHF